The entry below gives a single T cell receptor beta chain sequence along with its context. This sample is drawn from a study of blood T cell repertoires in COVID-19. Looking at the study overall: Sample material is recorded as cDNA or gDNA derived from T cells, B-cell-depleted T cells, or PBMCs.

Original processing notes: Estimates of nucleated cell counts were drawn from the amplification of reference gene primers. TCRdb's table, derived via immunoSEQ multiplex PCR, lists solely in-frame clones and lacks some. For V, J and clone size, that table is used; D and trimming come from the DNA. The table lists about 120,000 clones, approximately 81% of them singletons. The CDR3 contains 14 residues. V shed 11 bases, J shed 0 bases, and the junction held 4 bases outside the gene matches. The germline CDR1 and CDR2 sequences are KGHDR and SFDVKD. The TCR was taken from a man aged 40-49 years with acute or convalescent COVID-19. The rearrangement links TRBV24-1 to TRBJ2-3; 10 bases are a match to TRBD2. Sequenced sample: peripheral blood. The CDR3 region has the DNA TGTGCCATCCCGACTAGCGGGAGCACAGATACGCAGTATTTT. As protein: CAIPTSGSTDTQYF.